This is a list of T cell receptor beta chains from one sample in a study of shared clonotypes between healthy human individuals. Some clones are missing from TCRdb's copy, which holds only in-frame ones; the method was immunoSEQ multiplex PCR. The sample has 1.5 million to 2.5 million clones, roughly 94% seen once. The sample comprised naive CD8+ T cells sorted from blood. All receptors derive from a man aged 18 to 30 in good health. Each CDR3 is given with its conserved first and last residue. Each record gives: CDR3 length, J gene, V gene, D gene, clone size, CDR3 DNA, CDR3 protein. The D gene is left open where the match is weak. Size is omitted from some rows. Given values are once, few, many or a class for expanded clones.

length: 14; J: TRBJ1-1; V: TRBV4-3; D: TRBD1; size: once; DNA: TGCGCCAGCAGCCAGACAGGGGCCGGCACTGAAGCTTTCTTT; CDR3: CASSQTGAGTEAFF
length: 16; J: TRBJ2-2; V: TRBV29-1; D: TRBD1; size: .; DNA: TGCAGCGTTAGTCACCCAGGGGGACCGAACACCGGGGAGCTGTTTTTT; CDR3: CSVSHPGGPNTGELFF
length: 14; J: TRBJ1-5; V: TRBV30; D: .; size: .; DNA: TGTGCCTGGAGTTTCGGGCCCACTGATCAGCCCCAGCATTTT; CDR3: CAWSFGPTDQPQHF
length: 14; J: TRBJ2-3; V: TRBV28; D: .; size: .; DNA: TGTGCCAGCACCTCTAGCGTCGTGAGGGTGACGCAGTATTTT; CDR3: CASTSSVVRVTQYF
length: 19; J: TRBJ2-1; V: TRBV5-1; D: TRBD2; size: .; DNA: TGCGCCAGCAGCCCCGGGACTAGCGGGAGAAATCCCCTCTACAATGAGCAGTTCTTC; CDR3: CASSPGTSGRNPLYNEQFF
length: 13; J: TRBJ2-1; V: TRBV5-1; D: .; size: .; DNA: TGCGCCAGCAGCTTCGGGGCCTACAATGAGCAGTTCTTC; CDR3: CASSFGAYNEQFF
length: 15; J: TRBJ2-5; V: TRBV4-1; D: TRBD2; size: .; DNA: TGCGCCAGCAGCCAATACGACGGGAGGGAAGAGACCCAGTACTTC; CDR3: CASSQYDGREETQYF
length: 14; J: TRBJ2-7; V: TRBV4-1; D: .; size: .; DNA: TGCGCCAGCAGCCAAGATAGAACAGTTTACGAGCAGTACTTC; CDR3: CASSQDRTVYEQYF
length: 15; J: TRBJ2-2; V: TRBV4-3; D: TRBD2; size: .; DNA: TGCGCCAGCAGCGCAGCGGGAATGAACACCGGGGAGCTGTTTTTT; CDR3: CASSAAGMNTGELFF
length: 14; J: TRBJ1-5; V: TRBV6-5; D: .; size: .; DNA: TGTGCCAGCAGTTACTCGGGTGAGGCTCAGCCCCAGCATTTT; CDR3: CASSYSGEAQPQHF
length: 13; J: TRBJ2-7; V: TRBV15; D: .; size: .; DNA: TGTGCCACCAGCAGAGATGAGTGGTACGAGCAGTACTTC; CDR3: CATSRDEWYEQYF
length: 17; J: TRBJ2-7; V: TRBV27; D: TRBD1; size: .; DNA: TGTGCCAGCAGTGTATCCAGGGGGCGAGGCAAACCCTACGAGCAGTACTTC; CDR3: CASSVSRGRGKPYEQYF
length: 14; J: TRBJ2-5; V: TRBV7-9; D: .; size: .; DNA: TGTGCCAGCAGCACCCCCAGGGAGTTAGAGACCCAGTACTTC; CDR3: CASSTPRELETQYF
length: 15; J: TRBJ2-1; V: TRBV6-5; D: .; size: .; DNA: TGTGCCAGCAGTCCATTTGGGAGCTCCTACAATGAGCAGTTCTTC; CDR3: CASSPFGSSYNEQFF
length: 15; J: TRBJ2-3; V: TRBV13; D: .; size: .; DNA: TGTGCCAGCAGCTTAGTGCTAGCGATGACAGATACGCAGTATTTT; CDR3: CASSLVLAMTDTQYF
length: 17; J: TRBJ2-1; V: TRBV9; D: TRBD1; size: .; DNA: TGTGCCAGCAGCGTAGTAATTGGGGGACAGGGGGCTGATGAGCAGTTCTTC; CDR3: CASSVVIGGQGADEQFF
length: 12; J: TRBJ1-1; V: TRBV4-1; D: .; size: once; DNA: TGCGCCAGCCGGGCTGGGAACACTGAAGCTTTCTTT; CDR3: CASRAGNTEAFF
length: 15; J: TRBJ1-6; V: TRBV7-9; D: TRBD1; size: .; DNA: TGTGCCAGCAGCTCCGAGGGACAGAAGGATTCACCCCTCCACTTT; CDR3: CASSSEGQKDSPLHF
length: 14; J: TRBJ2-5; V: TRBV21-1; D: .; size: .; DNA: TGTGCCAGCATCCCGGGTCAATTAAGTCAGACCCAGTACTTC; CDR3: CASIPGQLSQTQYF
length: 13; J: TRBJ2-7; V: TRBV19; D: .; size: .; DNA: TGTGCCAGTAGTAACAGGCACTCCTACGAGCAGTACTTC; CDR3: CASSNRHSYEQYF
length: 13; J: TRBJ1-6; V: TRBV27; D: .; size: few; DNA: TGTGCCAGCAGCGCGGGTTTGCATTCACCCCTCCACTTT; CDR3: CASSAGLHSPLHF
length: 11; J: TRBJ2-7; V: TRBV6-5; D: .; size: .; DNA: TGTGCCAGCAGTCCTGGATTAGAGCAGTACTTC; CDR3: CASSPGLEQYF
length: 12; J: TRBJ2-3; V: TRBV29-1; D: .; size: .; DNA: TGCAGCGTTGTGGGTTTCGGAGATACGCAGTATTTT; CDR3: CSVVGFGDTQYF
length: 16; J: TRBJ2-1; V: TRBV7-9; D: .; size: .; DNA: TGTGCCAGCAGCTCCTTAATCGACTCCTCCTACAATGAGCAGTTCTTC; CDR3: CASSSLIDSSYNEQFF
length: 16; J: TRBJ2-1; V: TRBV4-1; D: .; size: .; DNA: TGCGCCAGCAGCCAAGGGGAGAGGGGAATTTACAATGAGCAGTTCTTC; CDR3: CASSQGERGIYNEQFF
length: 15; J: TRBJ1-1; V: TRBV23-1; D: .; size: once; DNA: TGCGCCAGCAGTCAATTCATCTACAAGAACACTGAAGCTTTCTTT; CDR3: CASSQFIYKNTEAFF
length: 12; J: TRBJ1-1; V: TRBV7-9; D: .; size: .; DNA: TGTGCCACCGCTTCTCTGAACACTGAAGCTTTCTTT; CDR3: CATASLNTEAFF
length: 13; J: TRBJ2-7; V: TRBV7-7; D: .; size: .; DNA: TGTGCTAGCAGCCCCCACGGAGGCGACGAGCAGTACTTC; CDR3: CASSPHGGDEQYF
length: 16; J: TRBJ2-7; V: TRBV13; D: TRBD2; size: .; DNA: TGTGCCAGCAGCTTCCGGACTAGCGGGAATCACTACGAGCAGTACTTC; CDR3: CASSFRTSGNHYEQYF
length: 13; J: TRBJ2-7; V: TRBV6-6; D: TRBD1; size: .; DNA: TGTGCCAGCAGTTCCCGGGACAGCTACGAGCAGTACTTC; CDR3: CASSSRDSYEQYF
length: 17; J: TRBJ1-6; V: TRBV10-2; D: .; size: .; DNA: TGCGCCAGCAGTGAGTCTGAGTTGTGGACCTATAATTCACCCCTCCACTTT; CDR3: CASSESELWTYNSPLHF
length: 15; J: TRBJ2-1; V: TRBV7-9; D: .; size: .; DNA: TGTGCCAGCAGCTTAGCCAGGGGGGTATTCAATGAGCAGTTCTTC; CDR3: CASSLARGVFNEQFF
length: 12; J: TRBJ2-1; V: TRBV13; D: .; size: .; DNA: TGTGCCAGCAGCACACAGCACAATGAGCAGTTCTTC; CDR3: CASSTQHNEQFF
length: 15; J: TRBJ1-1; V: TRBV6-5; D: .; size: .; DNA: TGTGCCAGCAGTTACTCGATAGCCGGGGGGCCTGAAGCTTTCTTT; CDR3: CASSYSIAGGPEAFF
length: 14; J: TRBJ2-2; V: TRBV4-1; D: TRBD2; size: .; DNA: TGCGCCAGCAGCCTTTCCGGGGGGGACGGGGAGCTGTTTTTT; CDR3: CASSLSGGDGELFF
length: 15; J: TRBJ2-5; V: TRBV11-2; D: .; size: .; DNA: TGTGCCAGCAGCTTAGAGTGGGCCCCCCAAGAGACCCAGTACTTC; CDR3: CASSLEWAPQETQYF
length: 14; J: TRBJ2-7; V: TRBV9; D: .; size: .; DNA: TGTGCCAGCAGCGTAGGCGTTAGCTCCTACGAGCAGTACTTC; CDR3: CASSVGVSSYEQYF
length: 15; J: TRBJ1-2; V: TRBV7-9; D: TRBD1; size: .; DNA: TGTGCCAGCAGCTCAGGACAGGCCGCTAACTATGGCTACACCTTC; CDR3: CASSSGQAANYGYTF
length: 14; J: TRBJ1-1; V: TRBV28; D: .; size: .; DNA: TGTGCCAGCAGTTCCGGTAGTCTCGACACTGAAGCTTTCTTT; CDR3: CASSSGSLDTEAFF
length: 13; J: TRBJ2-1; V: TRBV10-3; D: .; size: once; DNA: TGTGCCATCGAGGGCGACGGGGAGAATGAGCAGTTCTTC; CDR3: CAIEGDGENEQFF
length: 14; J: TRBJ2-2; V: TRBV9; D: .; size: .; DNA: TGTGCCAGCAGCCGCAGTGATGGCACCGGGGAGCTGTTTTTT; CDR3: CASSRSDGTGELFF
length: 17; J: TRBJ2-7; V: TRBV6-1; D: TRBD1; size: .; DNA: TGTGCCAGCAGTGAAGCTGACGCCTGGACAGGGTACCACGAGCAGTACTTC; CDR3: CASSEADAWTGYHEQYF
length: 14; J: TRBJ2-7; V: TRBV10-2; D: TRBD1; size: once; DNA: TGCGCCAGCAGTCGGGACAGGTTTACCTACGAGCAGTACTTC; CDR3: CASSRDRFTYEQYF
length: 15; J: TRBJ2-1; V: TRBV4-3; D: .; size: once; DNA: TGCGCCAGCAGCCCCACATTAAACCCTTACAATGAGCAGTTCTTC; CDR3: CASSPTLNPYNEQFF
length: 15; J: TRBJ1-3; V: TRBV21-1; D: .; size: once; DNA: TGTGCCAGCGTTCAAGGGGGGGACTCTGGAAACACCATATATTTT; CDR3: CASVQGGDSGNTIYF
length: 16; J: TRBJ2-3; V: TRBV6-5; D: .; size: .; DNA: TGTGCCAGCAGTTACTCGCGGGACAGTAGCACAGATACGCAGTATTTT; CDR3: CASSYSRDSSTDTQYF
length: 16; J: TRBJ2-2; V: TRBV5-6; D: TRBD1; size: .; DNA: TGTGCCAGCAGCTTTGGACAGGGGGGCTCCACCGGGGAGCTGTTTTTT; CDR3: CASSFGQGGSTGELFF
length: 16; J: TRBJ2-1; V: TRBV28; D: .; size: .; DNA: TGTGCCAGCAGTCCTCTGCGGGAACAATCCTACAATGAGCAGTTCTTC; CDR3: CASSPLREQSYNEQFF
length: 14; J: TRBJ2-3; V: TRBV9; D: TRBD2; size: .; DNA: TGTGCCAGCAGCATAGGGGACTATTCAGATACGCAGTATTTT; CDR3: CASSIGDYSDTQYF
length: 17; J: TRBJ1-1; V: TRBV5-5; D: TRBD1; size: .; DNA: TGTGCCAGCAGCTTAGAGATGAGGGGGCGGGCTGACACTGAAGCTTTCTTT; CDR3: CASSLEMRGRADTEAFF